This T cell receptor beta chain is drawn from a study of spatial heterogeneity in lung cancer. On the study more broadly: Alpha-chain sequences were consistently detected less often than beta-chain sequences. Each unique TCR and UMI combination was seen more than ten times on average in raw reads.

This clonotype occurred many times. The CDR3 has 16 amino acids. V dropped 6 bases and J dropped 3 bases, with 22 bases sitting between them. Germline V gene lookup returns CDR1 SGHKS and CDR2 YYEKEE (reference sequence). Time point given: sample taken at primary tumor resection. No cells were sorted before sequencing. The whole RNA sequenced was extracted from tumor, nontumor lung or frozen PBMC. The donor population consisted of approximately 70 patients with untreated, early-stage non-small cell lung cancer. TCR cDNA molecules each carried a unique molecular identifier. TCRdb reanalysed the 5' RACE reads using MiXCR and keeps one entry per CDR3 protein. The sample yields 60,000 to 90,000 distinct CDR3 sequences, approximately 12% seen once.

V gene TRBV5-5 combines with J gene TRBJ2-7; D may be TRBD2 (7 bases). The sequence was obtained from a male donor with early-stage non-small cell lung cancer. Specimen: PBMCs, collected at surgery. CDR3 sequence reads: CASTDTVGGENYEQYF. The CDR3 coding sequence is TGTGCCAGCACCGACACTGTAGGGGGGGAAAACTACGAGCAGTACTTC.